One TCR beta chain is described in this entry. Its matching antigen is unknown. This sample was included in a study of T cells in Graves' hyperthyroidism and ophthalmopathy. Study-wide results and caveats: Blood also carried most thyroid clonotypes expanded above 0.001. Researchers report that a 13 V-J model separated ophthalmopathy from stable hyperthyroidism.

Any patient presenting with uncontrolled infection, other autoimmune disease, pregnancy or lactation was left out. It was RNA transcripts that yielded the amplified TCR beta CDR3 regions. Initially, a first-round RT-PCR of the TCR CDR3 employed the HTBI primer set. TCRdb passed the multiplex PCR reads through MiXCR, listing each CDR3 protein once. This repertoire shows some 440,000 distinct CDR3 sequences, around 16% found once; its top ten account for around an eighth. This CDR3 has 16 residues. Germline V gives CDR1 SEHNR, CDR2 FQNEAQ (reference sequence). The V end lost 3 bases, the J end lost 6 bases, and 19 bases lay between the germline ends.

This TCR was sampled from a woman between 18 and 29 years old with Graves' hyperthyroidism. Sequenced: blood. The chain links TRBV7-9 to TRBJ2-3; D is unclear. CDR3 in DNA: TGTGCCAGCAGCTTCTCCGGACGGTCCTGGTGGGATACGCAGTATTTT. This codes for CASSFSGRSWWDTQYF.